This paragraph covers one T cell receptor beta chain sequence. Its antigen is currently unknown. Germline is not matched at one junction end, which may reflect a read error. Every naive CD8 library was made from between about 17,000 and 1,000,000 sorted cells with 10%, 30% or 50% RNA. A CD8+CD4-CCR7+CD45RA+ phenotype served as the sorting definition for naive CD8 T cells. These data are taken from a study of molecular identifiers for immune sequencing clone quantification. Study in general: In replicates, the authors split RNA from around 20,000 or 100,000 naive CD8 cells five ways and sequenced four.

Per the germline V gene, CDR1 is LNHDA and CDR2 is SQIVND (reference sequence). This CDR3 region has 14 residues. Study outcomes and limitations: Barcode sharing among identical TCR molecules could make large clones appear smaller.

TCRdb redid the calling of the PCR reads with MiXCR, one entry per CDR3 protein. Of under 600,000 distinct CDR3 sequences listed, roughly a fifth are singletons. The chain links TRBV19 to TRBJ2-5, with no clear D. Specimen: naive CD8+ T cells from blood, with Jurkat cell RNA spiked in. Subset denoted: FACS-sorted CD8+CD4-CCR7+CD45RA+ naive T cells. The clonotype was recovered from a human donor in good health. Some libraries in this study had Jurkat cell RNA spiked in. The CDR3, as DNA: TGTGCCGGTAGTATTGGAGTATCCTTAGAGACCCAGTACTTC. It yields the protein CAGSIGVSLETQYF.